Listed below are T cell receptor beta chains from one sample, sequenced in a study of T cell changes during pregnancy in multiple sclerosis. TCRdb's table, derived via immunoSEQ multiplex PCR, lists solely in-frame clones and lacks some. The data show about 59,000 clones, 90% seen once. Sequenced here: peripheral blood, sampled in the third trimester of pregnancy. The receptor source for this set is a female donor in good health, enrolled as a control in a pregnancy study. Each CDR3 is given with its conserved first and last residue. A D gene is named only where the DNA matches it firmly. Clone sizes are given selectively: once, few, many, or a class where the clone is expanded.

cdr3_length j_call d_call clone_size v_call cdr3_aa cdr3_nt
12 TRBJ1-1 TRBD1 - TRBV30 CAWEGQGASIVF TGTGCCTGGGAGGGGCAGGGGGCCAGCATCGTATTT
11 TRBJ1-2 - - TRBV30 CAWTENYGYTF TGTGCCTGGACGGAGAACTATGGCTACACCTTC
15 TRBJ2-3 TRBD1 once TRBV13 CASSLPTGATDTQYF TGTGCCAGCAGCCTCCCGACAGGGGCAACCGATACGCAGTATTTT
14 TRBJ1-6 - once TRBV6-5 CASSYATTDSPLHF TGTGCCAGCAGTTACGCGACAACCGATTCACCCCTCCACTTT
15 TRBJ2-3 TRBD1 few TRBV6-4 CASSEGTDHTDTQYF TGTGCCAGCAGTGAGGGGACAGACCACACAGATACGCAGTATTTT
16 TRBJ1-3 - - TRBV5-6 CASSLYRPNSGNTIYF TGTGCCAGCAGCTTGTACAGGCCAAACTCTGGAAACACCATATATTTT
14 TRBJ1-1 - - TRBV15 CATSSPGERLEAFF TGTGCCACCAGCAGCCCGGGGGAGCGGCTCGAAGCTTTCTTT
14 TRBJ2-7 TRBD2 - TRBV6-1 CASSRTSGVYEQYF TGTGCCAGCAGCAGGACTAGCGGGGTGTACGAGCAGTACTTC
19 TRBJ2-2 TRBD2 - TRBV19 CASSIASGRKNSNTGELFF TGTGCCAGTAGTATAGCTAGCGGGAGAAAAAATTCGAACACCGGGGAGCTGTTTTTT
11 TRBJ1-3 - once TRBV20-1 CSSYSGNTIYF TGCAGTTCCTACTCTGGAAACACCATATATTTT
13 TRBJ2-7 - - TRBV11-3 CASSLGAGQEQYF TGTGCCAGCAGCTTAGGGGCGGGGCAGGAGCAGTACTTC
14 TRBJ2-2 - few TRBV7-9 CASSLAGGTGELFF TGTGCCAGCAGCTTAGCGGGGGGCACCGGGGAGCTGTTTTTT
12 TRBJ1-1 - - TRBV5-8 CASSLRVTEAFF TGTGCCAGCAGCCTCAGGGTGACTGAAGCTTTCTTT
17 TRBJ2-1 TRBD2 - TRBV7-9 CASSSGLAGDSYNEQFF TGTGCCAGCAGCTCGGGACTAGCGGGGGACTCCTACAATGAGCAGTTCTTC
19 TRBJ2-1 TRBD2 - TRBV29-1 CSVEAGTSGGARAYNEQFF TGCAGCGTTGAAGCAGGGACTAGCGGGGGGGCCAGGGCCTACAATGAGCAGTTCTTC
18 TRBJ2-4 TRBD2 - TRBV7-2 CASSELAGGPLSKNIQYF TGTGCCAGCAGCGAGCTAGCGGGGGGGCCATTGTCCAAAAACATTCAGTACTTC
15 TRBJ2-5 TRBD2 - TRBV11-3 CATSGSGGLIETQYF TGTGCCACCTCCGGTAGCGGGGGGCTGATAGAGACCCAGTACTTC